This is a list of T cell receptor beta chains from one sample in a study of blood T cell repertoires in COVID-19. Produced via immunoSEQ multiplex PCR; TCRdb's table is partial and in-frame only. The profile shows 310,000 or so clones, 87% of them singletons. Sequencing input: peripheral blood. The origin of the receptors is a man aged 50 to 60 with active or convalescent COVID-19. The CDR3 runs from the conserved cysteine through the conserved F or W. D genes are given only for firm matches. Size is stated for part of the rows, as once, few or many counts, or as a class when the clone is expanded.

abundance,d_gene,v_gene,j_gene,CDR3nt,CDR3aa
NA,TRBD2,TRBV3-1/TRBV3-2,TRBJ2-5,TGTGCCAGCAGCCGAATGGGACTAGCGGGAGGGAGCCAAGAGACCCAGTACTTC,CASSRMGLAGGSQETQYF
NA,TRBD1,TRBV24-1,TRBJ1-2,TGTGCCACCAGTGACTCGACAGGGATTGGCTACACCTTC,CATSDSTGIGYTF
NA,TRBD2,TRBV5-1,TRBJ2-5,TGCGCCAGCAGCTTGGGAACTAGCGGGAGTGAGACCCAGTACTTC,CASSLGTSGSETQYF
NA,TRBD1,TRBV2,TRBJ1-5,TGTGCCAGCAGACATCGGACAGGGGATCAGCCCCAGCATTTT,CASRHRTGDQPQHF
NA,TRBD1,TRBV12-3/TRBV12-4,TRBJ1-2,TGTGCCAGCTTGTTGACAGGGGTTCATGGCTACACCTTC,CASLLTGVHGYTF
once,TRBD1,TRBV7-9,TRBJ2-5,TGTGCCAGCAGCCCCAGGGGACAGGAGAAAGAGACCCAGTACTTC,CASSPRGQEKETQYF
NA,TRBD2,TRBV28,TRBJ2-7,TGTGCCAGCAGTCCGGCGGACCTAGCGGGAAGCTACGAGCAGTACTTC,CASSPADLAGSYEQYF
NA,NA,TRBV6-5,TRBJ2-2,TGTGCCAGCAGATTTTCCTCCGGGGAGCTGTTTTTT,CASRFSSGELFF
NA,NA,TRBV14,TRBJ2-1,TGTGCCAGCAGCCAAGGCTACAGCCCCCGGTTAAATGAGCAGTTCTTC,CASSQGYSPRLNEQFF
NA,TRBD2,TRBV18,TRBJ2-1,TGTGCCAGCTCAAGGCAGCGGGAGGGCCCAGATGAGCAGTTCTTC,CASSRQREGPDEQFF
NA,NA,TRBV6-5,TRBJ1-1,TGTGCCAGCAGGGGATCAGGACAGGAAGCTTTCTTT,CASRGSGQEAFF
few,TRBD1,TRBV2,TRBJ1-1,TGTGCCAGCAGTAATGACAGGGATGGATGGGACACTGAAGCTTTCTTT,CASSNDRDGWDTEAFF
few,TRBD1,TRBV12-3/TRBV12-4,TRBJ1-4,TGTGCCAGCAGTTCAGGGGGCGATGAAAAACTGTTTTTT,CASSSGGDEKLFF
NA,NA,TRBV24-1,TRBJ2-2,TGTGCCACCAGCCCCCAGGCCGGGGAGCTGTTTTTT,CATSPQAGELFF
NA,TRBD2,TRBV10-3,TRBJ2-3,TGTGCCATCACTCGAGCGGGAGGCGACACAGATACGCAGTATTTT,CAITRAGGDTDTQYF
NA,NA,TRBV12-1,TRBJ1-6,TGTGCCAGCAGCTCGGAACAGGGCCCCGGGAGGGCCCTCCACTTT,CASSSEQGPGRALHF
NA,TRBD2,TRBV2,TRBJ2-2,TGTGCCAGCAGGAAGCGGGAGGGTGGCACCGGGGAGCTGTTTTTT,CASRKREGGTGELFF
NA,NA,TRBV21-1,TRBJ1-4,TGTGCCAGCTTAAACTTAAGGACAGGATATGAAAAACTGTTTTTT,CASLNLRTGYEKLFF
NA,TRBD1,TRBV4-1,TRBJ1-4,TGCGCCAGCAGCGCGGGACAGGTTTATGAAAAACTGTTTTTT,CASSAGQVYEKLFF
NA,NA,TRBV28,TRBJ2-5,TGTGCCAGCAGTCCCCTGATAGCCCAAGAGACCCAGTACTTC,CASSPLIAQETQYF
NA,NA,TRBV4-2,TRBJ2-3,TGTGCCAGCAGCCAAGGTACAAGCACAGATACGCAGTATTTT,CASSQGTSTDTQYF
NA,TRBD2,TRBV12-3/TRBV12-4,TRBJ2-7,TGTGCCAGCAGACCTAGCGGGGGGGGCGAGCAGTACTTC,CASRPSGGGEQYF
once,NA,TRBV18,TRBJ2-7,TGTGCCAGCTCATACGACAGCTACGAGCAGTACTTC,CASSYDSYEQYF
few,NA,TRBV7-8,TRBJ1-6,TGTGCCAGCAGCTCTCCCCCGGGGTCAGATAATTCACCCCTCCACTTT,CASSSPPGSDNSPLHF
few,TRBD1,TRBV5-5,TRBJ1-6,TGTGCCAGCAGCTTGAAGGGGCGGGACAGAGATAATTCACCCCTCCACTTT,CASSLKGRDRDNSPLHF
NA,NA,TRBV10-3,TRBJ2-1,TGTGCCATCAGTGTGAGCGGTGTAGAGCAGTTCTTC,CAISVSGVEQFF
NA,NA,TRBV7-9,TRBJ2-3,TGTGCCAGCAGCTACCGGACAGAGGGTACGCAGTATTTT,CASSYRTEGTQYF
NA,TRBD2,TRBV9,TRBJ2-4,TGTGCCAGCAGCGTAATCTGGAAGGGCGAGACTAGCGCACGAAACATTCAGTACTTC,CASSVIWKGETSARNIQYF
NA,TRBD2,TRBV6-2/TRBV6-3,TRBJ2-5,TGTGCCAGCAGTTACCCAGAACCCGGGACTAGCGGGAAGGAACAGTACTTC,CASSYPEPGTSGKEQYF
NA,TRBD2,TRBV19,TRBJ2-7,TGTGCCAGTAGTCCGAGACTAGCGGGGCTCTACGAGCAGTACTTC,CASSPRLAGLYEQYF
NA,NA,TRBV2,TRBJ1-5,TGTGCCAGCAGTGACCGGGACACTAATCAGCCCCAGCATTTT,CASSDRDTNQPQHF
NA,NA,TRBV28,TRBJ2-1,TGTGCCAGCAGTACCCCGGACAGCGTAAATGAGCAGTTCTTC,CASSTPDSVNEQFF
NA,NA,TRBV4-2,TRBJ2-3,TGTGCCAGCAGCCAAGAGTCGGAAGTGAGGAGGGGCACAGATACGCAGTATTTT,CASSQESEVRRGTDTQYF
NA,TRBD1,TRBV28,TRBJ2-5,TGTGCCAGCAGTCCCGGGACAGGGGGGTACCAAGAGACCCAGTACTTC,CASSPGTGGYQETQYF
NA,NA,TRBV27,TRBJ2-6,TGTGCCAGCAGTTGGGGGGTTGGGGCCAACGTCCTGACTTTC,CASSWGVGANVLTF
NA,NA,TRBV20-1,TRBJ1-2,TGCAGTGCTTACAGGGACGGCTACACCTTC,CSAYRDGYTF
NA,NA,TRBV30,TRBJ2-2,TGTGCCTGGAGTGTCCCTCCGAACACCGGGGAGCTGTTTTTT,CAWSVPPNTGELFF
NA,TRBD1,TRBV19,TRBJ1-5,TGTGCCAGTAGCCGGGACAGAGGAATGGCTCAGCCCCAGCATTTT,CASSRDRGMAQPQHF
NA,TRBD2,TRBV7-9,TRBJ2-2,TGTGCCAGCAGCGGCGCCGGGGAGGGATGGTACACCGGGGAGCTGTTTTTT,CASSGAGEGWYTGELFF
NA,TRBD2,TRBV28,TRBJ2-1,TGTGCCAGCAGTTTTAGTAGCGGGAGTAAGGGTGAGCAGTTCTTC,CASSFSSGSKGEQFF
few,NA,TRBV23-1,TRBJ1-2,TGCGCCAGCAGCGAGCCGGGAATCTATGGCTACACCTTC,CASSEPGIYGYTF